This T cell receptor beta chain was retrieved from a study of OX40 agonist ivuxolimab in advanced cancers. Some clones are missing from TCRdb's copy, which holds only in-frame ones; the method was immunoSEQ multiplex PCR. The sample has 45,000 to 60,000 clones, almost 90% seen once; the top ten hold roughly 8%. Germline CDR1 is MDHEN and CDR2 is SYDVKM. The CDR3 totals 16 residues. V shed 4 bases and J 8 bases; nucleotides not matched to a gene: 8. The source is an adult with an advanced solid tumor such as melanoma, head and neck, liver or kidney cancer. The sequences come from CD4+ or CD8+ T cells sorted from blood, collected in a trial of the OX40 agonist ivuxolimab. V usage is TRBV28 and J usage is TRBJ1-4, with 12 nucleotides matching TRBD1. CDR3 in DNA: TGTGCCAGCAGTTCGGGACAGGGGGCGCGTAAGGAAAAACTGTTTTTT. It is translated as CASSSGQGARKEKLFF.